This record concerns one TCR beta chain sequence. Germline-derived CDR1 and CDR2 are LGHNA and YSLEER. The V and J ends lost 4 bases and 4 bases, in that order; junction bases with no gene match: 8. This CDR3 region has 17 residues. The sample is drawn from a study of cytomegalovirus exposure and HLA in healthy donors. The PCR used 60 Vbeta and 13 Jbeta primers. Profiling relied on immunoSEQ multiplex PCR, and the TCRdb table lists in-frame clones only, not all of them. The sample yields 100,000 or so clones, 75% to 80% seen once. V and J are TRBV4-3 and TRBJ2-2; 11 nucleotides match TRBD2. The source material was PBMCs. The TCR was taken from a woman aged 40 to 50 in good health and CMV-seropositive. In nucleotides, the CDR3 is TGCGCCAGCAGCCCCGACACTAGCGGGAGAAGCACCGGGGAGCTGTTTTTT. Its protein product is CASSPDTSGRSTGELFF.